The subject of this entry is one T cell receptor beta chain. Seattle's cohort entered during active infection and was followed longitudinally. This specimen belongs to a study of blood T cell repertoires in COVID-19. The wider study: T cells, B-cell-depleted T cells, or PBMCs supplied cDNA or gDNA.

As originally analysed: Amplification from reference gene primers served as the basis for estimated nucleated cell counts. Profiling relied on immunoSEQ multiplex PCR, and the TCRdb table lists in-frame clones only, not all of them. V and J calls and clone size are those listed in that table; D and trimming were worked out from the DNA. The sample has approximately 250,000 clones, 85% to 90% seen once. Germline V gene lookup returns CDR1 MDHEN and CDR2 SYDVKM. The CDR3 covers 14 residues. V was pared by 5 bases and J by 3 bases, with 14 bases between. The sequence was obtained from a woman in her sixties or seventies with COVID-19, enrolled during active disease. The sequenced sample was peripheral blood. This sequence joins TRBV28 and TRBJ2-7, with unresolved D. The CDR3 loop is CASSPPARHYEQYF. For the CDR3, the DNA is TGTGCCAGCAGTCCCCCCGCGAGGCACTACGAGCAGTACTTC.